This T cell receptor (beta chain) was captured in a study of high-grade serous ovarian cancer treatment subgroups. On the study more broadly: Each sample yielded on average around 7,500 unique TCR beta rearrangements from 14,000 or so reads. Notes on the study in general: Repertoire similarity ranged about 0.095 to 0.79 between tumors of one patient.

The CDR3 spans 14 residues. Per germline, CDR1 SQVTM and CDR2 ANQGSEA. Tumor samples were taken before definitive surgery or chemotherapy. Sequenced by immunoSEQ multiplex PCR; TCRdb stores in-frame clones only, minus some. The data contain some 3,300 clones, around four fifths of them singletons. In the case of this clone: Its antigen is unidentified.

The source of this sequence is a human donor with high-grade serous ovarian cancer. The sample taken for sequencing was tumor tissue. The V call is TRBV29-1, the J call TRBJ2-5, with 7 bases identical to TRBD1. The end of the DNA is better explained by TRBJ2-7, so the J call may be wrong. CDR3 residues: CSVQRQGSVDEQYF. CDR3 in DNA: TGCAGCGTTCAAAGACAGGGCTCGGTGGACGAGCAGTACTTC.